Following are 7 T cell receptor beta chains from one sample sequenced in a study of patients and donors after allogeneic stem cell transplantation. TCRdb analysed the RT-PCR reads with MiXCR anew, one entry per CDR3 protein. The table records about 960,000 distinct CDR3 sequences, roughly 18% of them present only once. The source material was blood, either unsorted or a sorted T cell fraction (not recorded which). These TCRs come from a human donor who was either an allogeneic HSCT recipient or a stem cell or donor lymphocyte infusion donor (not recorded which). It is not recorded whose cells these are; they may come from a transplant donor.

The table lists this clonotype with a few counts. V usage is TRBV12-3 or TRBV12-4 and J usage is TRBJ2-6, with D possibly TRBD2 on 6 matching bases. CDR3 length: 17 residues. Trimming removed 3 bases from V and 1 base from J, with 13 bases in between. CDR3 residues: CASSFLVRGSGANVLTF. The CDR3 DNA follows: TGTGCCAGCAGTTTCCTGGTTCGGGGGTCTGGGGCCAACGTCCTGACTTTC.

This clonotype was counted once. V gene TRBV11-2 combines with J gene TRBJ2-3; no clear D. The CDR3 length is 18 residues. V was cut by 1 base and J by 0 bases, with 17 bases left in between. Per germline, CDR1 SGHAT and CDR2 FQNNGV. CDR3 bases: TGTGCCAGCAGCTTAGGGGTCGGTCTAACTGTTAGCACAGATACGCAGTATTTT. Translation gives CASSLGVGLTVSTDTQYF.

The DNA of the CDR3 is TGTGCCAGCAGCCCTGACCAGAGCTCCTATAATTCACCCCTCCACTTT. This gives the protein CASSPDQSSYNSPLHF. The genes are TRBV7-9 and TRBJ1-6; no clear D. V was cut by 5 bases and J by 0 bases, with 11 bases left in between. The germline CDR1 and CDR2 sequences are SEHNR and FQNEAQ (reference sequence). This CDR3 contains 16 residues.

This clonotype was observed a handful of times. The chain employs TRBV10-3 and TRBJ2-1; tentatively, D is TRBD2 (5 bases). Trimming pared 2 bases from V and 3 bases from J, leaving 11 bases between. The CDR3 sequence is 15 residues long. Germline CDR1 reads ENHRY; CDR2 reads SYGVKD. CDR3 in amino acids: CAISEKEVVYNEQFF. The CDR3, as DNA: TGTGCCATCAGTGAGAAGGAGGTCGTCTACAATGAGCAGTTCTTC.

The V gene is TRBV12-3 or TRBV12-4, the J gene TRBJ2-4; maybe TRBD1 (5 bases). V shed 5 bases and J shed 5 bases, with 10 bases lying between them. This CDR3 is built from 13 residues. The CDR3 DNA is TGTGCCAGCAGTATCCTCAGGGAAAACATTCAGTACTTC. Its translation is CASSILRENIQYF.

The rearrangement joins TRBV5-1 to TRBJ2-1; D is possibly TRBD1 or TRBD2 (5 bases each). With 4 bases removed from V and 8 bases from J, the gap between germline ends came to 25 bases. This CDR3 comprises 17 residues. Germline V gene data show CDR1 as SGHRS and CDR2 as YFSETQ. The CDR3 DNA sequence: TGCGCCAGCAGCCTGGGGGTTAGGCGGCGCCATGTGGATGAGCAGTTCTTC. Protein product: CASSLGVRRRHVDEQFF.

This clonotype was observed a few times. The V call is TRBV4-2, the J call TRBJ1-1; tentatively, D is TRBD1 (5 bases). This CDR3 comprises 15 residues. The germline gives CDR1 LGHNA, CDR2 YNFKEQ. Trimming stripped 3 bases from V and 6 bases from J, with 17 bases between. This chain's CDR3 is CASSQDLTGGSEAFF. The CDR3 DNA follows: TGTGCCAGCAGCCAGGACCTGACCGGGGGATCTGAAGCTTTCTTT.